This T cell receptor (beta chain) was identified during a study of T cells in Graves' hyperthyroidism and ophthalmopathy. On the study more broadly: Peripheral blood draws took place at initial diagnosis, ahead of any treatment.

Ophthalmopathy patients had moderate-to-severe active disease, CAS ≥3, NOSPECS ≥4, and disease duration under 3 months. Clinical symptoms, serum thyroxine and TRAb, thyroid ultrasound and orbital computed tomography were used for the diagnoses. Ten or more counts support this clonotype. Its antigen remains unknown. The limits of the CDR3 on the DNA are not certain, so only TCRdb's listed CDR3 is given. From its first to its last residue, the CDR3 has 14 amino acids. Germline-derived CDR1 and CDR2 are MNHEY and SVGEGT. General observations from the study: Ophthalmopathy cases were set apart from stable hyperthyroidism by a 13 V-J model.

TCR beta CDR3 regions were amplified from RNA. First-round RT-PCR targeting the TCR CDR3 was performed with the HTBI primer set. TCRdb ran MiXCR on the multiplex PCR reads and lists one entry per CDR3 protein. Found here are 550,000 to 700,000 distinct CDR3 sequences, about 15% of them singletons; the top ten hold approximately 4.2%. The chain carries TRBV6-2 or TRBV6-3 and TRBJ2-2. The origin of this receptor is a woman aged 40 to 55 with Graves' ophthalmopathy. Sequencing input: blood. The CDR3 region is CATSSSGTPGSCFF.